Included here is one T cell receptor beta chain sequence, with context. The sample is drawn from a study of shared clonotypes between healthy human individuals. Measured with immunoSEQ multiplex PCR; TCRdb has only the in-frame clones, and not every one. The table has roughly 2 million clones, 85% to 95% seen once; the top ten hold 0.13%. V lost 1 base and J lost 4; bases outside the gene matches: 0. Germline V lookup: CDR1 SNHLY, CDR2 FYNNEI. The CDR3 has 15 amino acids. This clonotype was sampled from a man between 18 and 35 years old in good health. The sample comprised naive CD4+ T cells sorted from blood. Described subset: CD45RA+ positively selected. The genes are TRBV2 and TRBJ2-7, with 14 bases identical to TRBD2. The CDR3 region is CASSEGLAGGYEQYF. Here the CDR3 DNA reads TGTGCCAGCAGTGAAGGACTAGCGGGAGGGTACGAGCAGTACTTC. Full variable domain (remainder filled in from reference TRBV2 and TRBJ2-7): EPEVTQTPSHQVTQMGQEVILRCVPISNHLYFYWYRQILGQKVEFLVSFYNNEISEKSEIFDDQFSVERPDGSNFTLKIRSTKLEDSAMYFCASSEGLAGGYEQYFGPGTRLTVT.